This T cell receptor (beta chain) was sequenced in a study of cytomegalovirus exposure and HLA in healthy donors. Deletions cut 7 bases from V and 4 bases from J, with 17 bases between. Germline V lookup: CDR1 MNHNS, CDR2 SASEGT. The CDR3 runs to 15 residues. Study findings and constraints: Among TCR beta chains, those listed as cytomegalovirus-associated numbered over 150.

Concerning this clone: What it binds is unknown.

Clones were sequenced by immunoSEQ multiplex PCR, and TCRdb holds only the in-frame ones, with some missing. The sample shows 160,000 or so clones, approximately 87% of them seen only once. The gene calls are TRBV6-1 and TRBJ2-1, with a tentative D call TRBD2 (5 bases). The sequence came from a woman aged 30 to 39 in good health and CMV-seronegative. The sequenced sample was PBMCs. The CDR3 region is CASILARVTYNEQFF. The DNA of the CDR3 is TGTGCCAGCATCTTAGCGAGGGTAACTTACAATGAGCAGTTCTTC.